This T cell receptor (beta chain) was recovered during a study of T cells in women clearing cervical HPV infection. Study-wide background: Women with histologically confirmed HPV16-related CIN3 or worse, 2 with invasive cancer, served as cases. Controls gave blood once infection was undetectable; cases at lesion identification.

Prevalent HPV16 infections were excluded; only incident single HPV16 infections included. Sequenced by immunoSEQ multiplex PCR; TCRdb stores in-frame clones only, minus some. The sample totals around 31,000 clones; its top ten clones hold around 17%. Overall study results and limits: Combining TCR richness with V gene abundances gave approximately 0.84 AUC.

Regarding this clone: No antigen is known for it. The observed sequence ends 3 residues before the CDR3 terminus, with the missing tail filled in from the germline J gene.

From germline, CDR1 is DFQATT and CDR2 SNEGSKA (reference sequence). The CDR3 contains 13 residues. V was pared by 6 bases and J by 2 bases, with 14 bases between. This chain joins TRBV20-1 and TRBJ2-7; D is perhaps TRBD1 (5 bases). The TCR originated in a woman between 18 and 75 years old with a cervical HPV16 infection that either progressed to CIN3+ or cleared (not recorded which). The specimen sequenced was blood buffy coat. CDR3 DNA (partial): TGCAGTGCCAGCTCGGCCAGGGCCTACGAG. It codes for CSASSARAYE. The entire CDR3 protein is CSASSARAYEQYF.